Presented here are 17 T cell receptor beta chains from one specimen sequenced in a study of blood T cell repertoires in COVID-19. Data came from immunoSEQ multiplex PCR; TCRdb stores just in-frame clones and leaves some out. The sample has 50,000 to 70,000 clones, 70% to 85% seen once. The sequenced material came from peripheral blood. These receptor sequences come from a man between 60 and 70 years old with acute or convalescent COVID-19.

The chain carries TRBV7-9 and TRBJ1-5; D not resolved. Germline V gives CDR1 SEHNR, CDR2 FQNEAQ (reference sequence). The CDR3 extends over 12 amino acids. The V end was cut by 4 bases, the J end by 2 bases, with 3 bases between. CDR3 coding DNA: TGTGCCAGCAGCTCCGGCAATCAGCCCCAGCATTTT. Protein: CASSSGNQPQHF.

The genes are TRBV5-5 and TRBJ2-5; D unresolved. This CDR3 spans 16 amino acids. Germline V lookup: CDR1 SGHKS, CDR2 YYEKEE (reference sequence). Trimming took off 6 bases at V and 4 bases at J, with 22 bases between the two ends. The CDR3: CASNLITPGSRETQYF. The CDR3 DNA follows: TGTGCCAGCAACCTTATAACTCCTGGGTCTAGAGAGACCCAGTACTTC.

The chain employs TRBV10-1 and TRBJ1-6; TRBD1 is a possible D gene (5 bases). The CDR3 is made up of 13 amino acids. CDR1 and CDR2 from the germline V gene are WNHNN and SYGVQD (reference sequence). Trimming left V 5 bases short and J 6 bases short, with 8 bases between. CDR3 in amino acids: CASSSGGNSPLHF. In DNA form, the CDR3 reads TGCGCCAGCAGTTCCGGGGGTAATTCACCCCTCCACTTT.

The CDR3 DNA reads as TGTGCCAGTACGTCGGTAATTAAGAGTCAGCCCCAGCATTTT. It codes for CASTSVIKSQPQHF. The chain uses TRBV19 and TRBJ1-5; no clear D gene. V was clipped by 7 bases and J by 6 bases, with 16 bases between them. From germline, CDR1 is LNHDA and CDR2 SQIVND (reference sequence). CDR3 length: 14 amino acids.

The genes are TRBV25-1 and TRBJ2-5; TRBD2 matches 11 bases. This CDR3 has 16 residues. CDR1 is MGHDK and CDR2 is SYGVNS in the germline V gene. Trimming took 5 bases from V and 5 from J; bases not matched to a gene: 10. CDR3 residues: CASSLAGGPRGETQYF. The CDR3 region has the DNA TGTGCCAGCAGTTTAGCGGGAGGGCCTAGGGGGGAGACCCAGTACTTC.

This clone was counted a single time. The V and J genes are TRBV7-9 and TRBJ2-1; 8 nucleotides align to TRBD2. Germline V gene data show CDR1 as SEHNR and CDR2 as FQNEAQ (reference sequence). This CDR3 contains 14 residues. The V segment lost 4 bases and the J segment 7 bases; nucleotides outside the gene matches: 6. Here the CDR3 reads CASSSGTSANEQFF. The CDR3 DNA is TGTGCCAGCAGCTCAGGGACTAGTGCTAATGAGCAGTTCTTC.

This clone was observed a handful of times. This sequence joins TRBV7-9 and TRBJ1-2; 10 bases are shared with TRBD1. Germline lookup yields CDR1 SEHNR and CDR2 FQNEAQ (reference sequence). The V segment lost 6 bases and the J segment 2 bases; nucleotides outside the gene matches: 6. This CDR3 comprises 15 residues. CDR3 DNA sequence: TGTGCCAGCAGACCACGACAGGGGGCGAACTATGGCTACACCTTC. This sequence encodes CASRPRQGANYGYTF. The whole variable domain, filled in from reference TRBV7-9 and TRBJ1-2, reads DTGVSQNPRHKITKRGQNVTFRCDPISEHNRLYWYRQTLGQGPEFLTYFQNEAQLEKSRLLSDRFSAERPKGSFSTLEIQRTEQGDSAMYLCASRPRQGANYGYTFGSGTRLTVV.

The chain is built from TRBV4-1 and TRBJ1-1, with TRBD1 matching over 7 bases. Germline lookup yields CDR1 MGHRA and CDR2 YSYEKL. The CDR3 length is 14 residues. The V segment lost 3 bases and the J segment 4 bases; nucleotides outside the gene matches: 5. As DNA, the CDR3 is TGCGCCAGCAGCCACCCGGACAGGCGCACTGAAGCTTTCTTT. Translated: CASSHPDRRTEAFF.

This chain uses TRBV2 with TRBJ2-5; 10 bases are a match to TRBD1. V lost 6 bases and J lost 5; bases outside the gene matches: 9. Germline V gene data show CDR1 as SNHLY and CDR2 as FYNNEI. The CDR3 has 15 amino acids. The DNA for the CDR3 is TGTGCCAGCAGGGCCGACAGGGGGCGGTGGGAGACCCAGTACTTC. Protein sequence: CASRADRGRWETQYF. Together with reference TRBV2 and TRBJ2-5, the CDR3 gives the full variable domain: EPEVTQTPSHQVTQMGQEVILRCVPISNHLYFYWYRQILGQKVEFLVSFYNNEISEKSEIFDDQFSVERPDGSNFTLKIRSTKLEDSAMYFCASRADRGRWETQYFGPGTRLLVL.

The genes are TRBV29-1 and TRBJ2-1; 9 bases fit TRBD2. With V trimmed by 6 bases and J by 10 bases, 1 base remained unmatched. The CDR3 spans 10 residues. The V gene's germline CDR1 is SQVTM and CDR2 ANQGSEA. This chain's CDR3 is CSVGLAEQFF. CDR3 bases: TGCAGCGTCGGACTAGCGGAGCAGTTCTTC.

J is TRBJ2-3 and V is TRBV27; unclear D gene. CDR1 and CDR2 (germline): MNHEY, SMNVEV (reference sequence). Trimming removed 6 bases at V and 4 bases at J, with 17 bases between. The CDR3 extends over 15 amino acids. This chain's CDR3 is CASRRRSLGADTQYF. The DNA for the CDR3 is TGTGCCAGCAGGCGAAGAAGTCTAGGCGCAGATACGCAGTATTTT.

The V and J genes are TRBV19 and TRBJ2-7, with 7 bases fitting TRBD2. Trimming at V came to 5 bases and at J to 1 base, leaving 8 bases not matched to a gene. From germline, CDR1 is LNHDA and CDR2 SQIVND (reference sequence). The CDR3 is 15 amino acids. The CDR3 here is CASSPPGTISYEQYF. The CDR3 DNA is TGTGCCAGTAGTCCTCCCGGGACTATATCCTACGAGCAGTACTTC.

This clone was seen a few times. V gene TRBV5-1 combines with J gene TRBJ1-1; D is perhaps TRBD1 (6 bases). The V and J ends lost 4 bases and 7 bases respectively, with 17 bases between them. The CDR3 runs to 14 residues. Germline assignment: CDR1 SGHRS and CDR2 YFSETQ. This CDR3 reads CASSPDGDTVEAFF. In DNA, the CDR3 is TGCGCCAGCAGCCCAGACGGGGACACCGTTGAAGCTTTCTTT.

This sequence joins TRBV19 and TRBJ2-1; 13 bases align to TRBD2. Losses at the gene ends were 1 base for V and 7 bases for J; bases not matched to a gene: 4. CDR1 is LNHDA, CDR2 SQIVND, per germline (reference sequence). CDR3 length: 16 amino acids. The CDR3 DNA is TGTGCCAGTAGTATAGGGACTAGCGGGAGAGGGAATGAGCAGTTCTTC. This sequence encodes CASSIGTSGRGNEQFF.

J is TRBJ2-7 and V is TRBV7-9, with 8 bases lining up with TRBD1. CDR1 is SEHNR, CDR2 FQNEAQ, per germline (reference sequence). CDR3 length: 15 residues. The V gene end was trimmed by 2 bases and the J gene end by 2 bases; junction bases not matched to a gene: 5. In DNA, the CDR3 is TGTGCCAGCAGCTTACCCACAGGGGGTACCTACGAGCAGTACTTC. This encodes CASSLPTGGTYEQYF. Combining the CDR3 with reference TRBV7-9 and TRBJ2-7 gives the whole variable domain DTGVSQNPRHKITKRGQNVTFRCDPISEHNRLYWYRQTLGQGPEFLTYFQNEAQLEKSRLLSDRFSAERPKGSFSTLEIQRTEQGDSAMYLCASSLPTGGTYEQYFGPGTRLTVT.

The J gene is TRBJ2-4, the V gene TRBV4-2; D perhaps matches TRBD1 (5 bases). The CDR3 spans 14 residues. CDR1 is LGHNA, CDR2 YNFKEQ, per germline. Trimming removed 1 base at V and 8 bases at J, with 12 bases between. This chain's CDR3 is CASSQAGSVDIQYF. CDR3 bases: TGTGCCAGCAGCCAAGCAGGGTCCGTGGACATTCAGTACTTC.

The V call is TRBV29-1, the J call TRBJ2-7; 10 bases agree with TRBD1. The germline V gene has CDR1 SQVTM and CDR2 ANQGSEA. This CDR3 spans 13 amino acids. Trimming removed 4 bases from V and 5 bases from J; junction bases left unmatched: 5. CDR3: CSVGFGQGDEQYF. The CDR3 DNA reads TGCAGCGTTGGTTTCGGACAGGGGGACGAGCAGTACTTC.